These 6 T cell receptor beta chains were all obtained from the same sample, sequenced in a study of blood T cell repertoires in COVID-19. This table comes from immunoSEQ multiplex PCR, and its TCRdb copy is limited to in-frame clones, with some not included. The sample includes 150,000 to 180,000 clones, over 60% of them seen just once. The sample comprised peripheral blood. The source is a man older than 75 with acute or convalescent COVID-19.

The chain recombines TRBV6-5 with TRBJ2-2, with 8 bases lining up with TRBD2. Germline CDR1 MNHEY, CDR2 SVGAGI. Trimming cost V 5 bases and J 7 bases; bases outside gene matches: 9. The CDR3 has 15 amino acids. The CDR3 protein is CASSRPRGGGGELFF. The CDR3 coding sequence is TGTGCCAGCAGTCGCCCCCGGGGGGGAGGCGGGGAGCTGTTTTTT.

The CDR3 DNA reads as TGTGCCAGCCTTAAACAACAGGGTGACGGCTACACCTTC. Residues: CASLKQQGDGYTF. This rearrangement joins TRBV6-5 to TRBJ1-2; perhaps TRBD1 as D (6 bases). The CDR3 consists of 13 residues. Germline lookup yields CDR1 MNHEY and CDR2 SVGAGI. Trimming left V 8 bases short and J 8 bases short, with 18 bases between.

The V and J genes are TRBV29-1 and TRBJ2-3; no clear D. Trimming left V 4 bases short and J 2 bases short, with 13 bases between. The CDR3 loop spans 14 amino acids. The germline V gene has CDR1 SQVTM and CDR2 ANQGSEA. The CDR3 nucleotides are TGCAGCGTTGGAATAAAACTGTTCACAGATACGCAGTATTTT. Amino acids: CSVGIKLFTDTQYF.

This clone came up a few times. The chain couples TRBV28 to TRBJ1-1; 8 bases align to TRBD1. CDR1 and CDR2 from the germline V gene are MDHEN and SYDVKM. This CDR3 contains 13 residues. V shed 6 bases and J 7 bases; nucleotides not matched to a gene: 7. The CDR3 loop is CASRGQVRDEAFF. The CDR3 DNA reads TGTGCCAGCAGGGGACAGGTTAGGGATGAAGCTTTCTTT.

This clone has ten or more counts. The chain has TRBV30 and TRBJ2-7, with D perhaps matching TRBD1 (6 bases). Germline-derived CDR1 and CDR2 are GTSNPN and SVGIG (reference sequence). The CDR3 consists of 13 residues. V gave up 3 bases and J gave up 5 bases, with 14 bases separating them. The CDR3 loop is CAWSGRGLDEQYF. As DNA, the CDR3 is TGTGCCTGGAGCGGCAGGGGTTTAGACGAGCAGTACTTC.

Of note for this clone: This CDR3 is also generated by other DNA sequences in the sample. The chain uses TRBV5-1 and TRBJ2-3; D gene ambiguous. V gave up 0 bases and J gave up 6 bases, with 5 bases separating them. This CDR3 has 12 amino acids. The germline V gene has CDR1 SGHRS and CDR2 YFSETQ. In nucleotides, the CDR3 is TGCGCCAGCAGCTTGGGTGCGGATACGCAGTATTTT. This codes for CASSLGADTQYF.